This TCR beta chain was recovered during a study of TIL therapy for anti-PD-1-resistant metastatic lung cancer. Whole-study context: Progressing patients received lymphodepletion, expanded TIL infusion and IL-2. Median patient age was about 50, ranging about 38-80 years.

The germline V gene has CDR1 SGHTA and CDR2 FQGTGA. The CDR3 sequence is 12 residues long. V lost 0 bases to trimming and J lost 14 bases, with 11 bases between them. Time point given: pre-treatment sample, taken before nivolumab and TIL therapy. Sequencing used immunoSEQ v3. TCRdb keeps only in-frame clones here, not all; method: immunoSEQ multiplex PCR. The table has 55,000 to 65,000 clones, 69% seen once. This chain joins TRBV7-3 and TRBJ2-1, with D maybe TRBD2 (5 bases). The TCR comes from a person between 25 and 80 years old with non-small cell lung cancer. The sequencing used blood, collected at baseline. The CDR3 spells CASSLTGGPEFF. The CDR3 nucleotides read TGTGCCAGCAGCTTAACGGGCGGGCCCGAGTTCTTC.